The sequence of this TCR beta chain was determined in a study of blood T cells in healthy people across ages. About the research overall: About one barcoded beta molecule per two T cells was the capture yield of template switching.

They isolated at least 6 million PBMCs from each sample. This clonotype appeared a few times. Using a J-beta primer mix together with a sample-barcoded 5' primer, a second PCR was run for roughly 6 to 12 cycles. TCRdb re-called the 5' RACE reads through MiXCR, storing one row per CDR3 protein. The repertoire holds 1.5 million to 2 million distinct CDR3 sequences, around 48% seen once, with around 2.1% in the top ten. Trimming removed 3 bases from V and 8 bases from J, with 8 bases in between. The CDR3 loop spans 13 amino acids. CDR1 and CDR2 (germline): MDHEN, SYDVKM. This chain connects TRBV28 to TRBJ1-6, with a possible D match to TRBD1 (5 bases). The sample comprised blood. The source of this sequence is a woman between 40 and 50 years old in good health. CDR3 in amino acids: CASSFLRDSPLHF. The DNA for the CDR3 is TGTGCCAGCAGTTTCCTCAGGGATTCACCCCTCCACTTT.